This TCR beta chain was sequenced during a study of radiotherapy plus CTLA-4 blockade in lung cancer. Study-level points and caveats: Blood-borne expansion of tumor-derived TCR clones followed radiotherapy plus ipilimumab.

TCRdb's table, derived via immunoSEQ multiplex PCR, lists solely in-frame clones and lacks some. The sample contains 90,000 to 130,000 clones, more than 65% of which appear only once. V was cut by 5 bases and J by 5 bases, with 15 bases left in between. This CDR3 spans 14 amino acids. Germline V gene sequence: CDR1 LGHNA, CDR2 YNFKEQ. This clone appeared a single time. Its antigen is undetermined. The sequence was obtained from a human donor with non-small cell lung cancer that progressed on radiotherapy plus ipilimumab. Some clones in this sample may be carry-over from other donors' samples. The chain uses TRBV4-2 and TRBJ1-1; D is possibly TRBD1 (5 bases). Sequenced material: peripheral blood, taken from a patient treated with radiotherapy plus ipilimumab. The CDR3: CASSTGGRETEAFF. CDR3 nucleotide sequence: TGTGCCAGCAGCACGGGCGGCAGGGAGACTGAAGCTTTCTTT.